Sequencing of this TCR beta chain was carried out in a study of blood T cell repertoires in COVID-19. Between the trimmed V and J ends, which lost 4 bases and 4 bases, there was a span of 14 bases. The CDR3 covers 14 residues. From germline, CDR1 is SGHRS and CDR2 YFSETQ. Here immunoSEQ multiplex PCR was the method, and the copy in TCRdb shows in-frame clones only, minus some. The sample yields fewer than 130,000 clones, over 75% seen once. This TCR derives from a man between 65 and 85 years old with active or convalescent COVID-19. Sequencing was performed on peripheral blood. This rearrangement joins TRBV5-1 to TRBJ1-2; a possible D gene is TRBD1 (6 bases). The CDR3 loop reads CASSPETGRYGYTF. The CDR3 DNA sequence: TGCGCCAGCAGCCCGGAGACAGGCCGCTATGGCTACACCTTC.